These 31 T cell receptor beta chains share one sample of origin, sequenced in a study of blood T cell repertoires in COVID-19. Generated by immunoSEQ multiplex PCR, the TCRdb table keeps only in-frame clones and is missing some. Counted here are some 240,000 clones, 70% to 90% occurring once; the ten biggest clones make up about 13%. Material: peripheral blood. These receptors were collected from a human donor in a cohort sampled during active COVID-19.

The gene calls are TRBV7-2 and TRBJ1-2; TRBD1 matches at 8 bases. This CDR3 is 17 amino acids long. The ends lost 2 bases at V and 5 bases at J; junction bases unmatched: 13. Germline V gene sequence: CDR1 SGHTA, CDR2 FQGNSA. CDR3 amino acids: CASSLYMRQGAEYGYTF. The CDR3, as DNA: TGTGCCAGCAGCTTATACATGAGGCAGGGGGCTGAGTATGGCTACACCTTC.

The chain joins TRBV28 to TRBJ2-4; TRBD1 agrees at 7 bases. V trimming: 4 bases; J trimming: 11 bases; junction bases outside the gene matches: 17. The CDR3 runs 16 residues. The germline gives CDR1 MDHEN, CDR2 SYDVKM. The CDR3 loop reads CASSSPGNRGAGVQYF. CDR3 nucleotide sequence: TGTGCCAGCAGTTCCCCCGGAAACAGGGGAGCCGGGGTTCAGTACTTC.

The J gene is TRBJ2-6, the V gene TRBV7-2; TRBD1 is a possible D gene (6 bases). From germline, CDR1 is SGHTA and CDR2 FQGNSA. V lost 5 bases and J 3 bases, leaving 11 bases between the germline ends. The CDR3 length is 15 residues. CDR3 residues: CASSESGVGANVLTF. CDR3 nucleotide sequence: TGTGCCAGCAGCGAATCAGGGGTTGGGGCCAACGTCCTGACTTTC.

The gene calls are TRBV4-2 and TRBJ1-2; 7 positions agree with TRBD1. This CDR3 comprises 15 residues. CDR1 is LGHNA, CDR2 YNFKEQ, per germline. V lost 0 bases to trimming and J lost 7 bases; unmatched junction nucleotides: 8. The DNA for the CDR3 is TGTGCCAGCAGCCAAGACATGACAGGGAAGGGTGGCTACACCTTC. Its protein is CASSQDMTGKGGYTF.

The CDR3 loop is CATSDLSGTENEQFF. The CDR3, as DNA: TGTGCCACCAGTGATCTATCCGGGACAGAGAATGAGCAGTTCTTC. This sequence joins TRBV24-1 and TRBJ2-1, with 7 bases lining up with TRBD1. The CDR3 runs 15 residues. CDR1 is KGHDR and CDR2 is SFDVKD in the germline V gene. The V gene end was trimmed by 3 bases and the J gene end by 7 bases; junction bases not matched to a gene: 8.

The chain carries TRBV19 and TRBJ2-4; TRBD2 matches 10 bases. CDR1 is LNHDA and CDR2 is SQIVND in the germline V gene (reference sequence). Germline trimming cut 6 bases from V and 3 bases from J; bases unmatched to any gene: 8. CDR3 length equals 16 residues. As DNA, the CDR3 is TGTGCCAGTAGGGGGAGACTAGCGGGTGACAAAAACATTCAGTACTTC. It is translated as CASRGRLAGDKNIQYF.

The J gene is TRBJ2-3, the V gene TRBV7-9, with D hard to call. Germline V lookup: CDR1 SEHNR, CDR2 FQNEAQ (reference sequence). The CDR3 spans 16 residues. Deletions cut 2 bases from V and 2 bases from J, with 14 bases between. The CDR3 DNA follows: TGTGCCAGCAGCTTAAATAACAGAAGCCCCACAGATACGCAGTATTTT. Amino acid sequence: CASSLNNRSPTDTQYF.

The rearrangement links TRBV6-2 or TRBV6-3 to TRBJ2-4, with D tentatively TRBD2 (6 bases). Trimming cost V 5 bases and J 0 bases, with 14 bases left between them. Germline loops: CDR1 MNHEY, CDR2 SVGEGT. The CDR3 runs 16 residues. The CDR3 region is CASSTAGRLAKNIQYF. CDR3 DNA: TGTGCCAGCAGTACGGCGGGACGTTTAGCCAAAAACATTCAGTACTTC.

The V gene is TRBV30, the J gene TRBJ2-5; TRBD2 matches at 7 bases. This CDR3 is built from 15 residues. Germline-derived CDR1 and CDR2 are GTSNPN and SVGIG (reference sequence). Trimming removed 1 base from V and 4 bases from J; junction bases left unmatched: 9. CDR3 DNA sequence: TGTGCCTGGAGTGGGGTCGGGGGGTTTCGAGAGACCCAGTACTTC. Translated, it gives CAWSGVGGFRETQYF. Variable domain in full (rest from reference TRBV30 and TRBJ2-5): SQTIHQWPATLVQPVGSPLSLECTVEGTSNPNLYWYRQAAGRGLQLLFYSVGIGQISSEVPQNLSASRPQDRQFILSSKKLLLSDSGFYLCAWSGVGGFRETQYFGPGTRLLVL.

The V gene is TRBV7-2, the J gene TRBJ1-5; D gene ambiguous. V was shortened by 5 bases and J by 2 bases, with 13 bases between the two germline ends. The germline gives CDR1 SGHTA, CDR2 FQGNSA. CDR3 length: 15 amino acids. Here the CDR3 DNA reads TGTGCCAGCAGCCTGATGCCGGCGGGCAATCAGCCCCAGCATTTT. It yields the protein CASSLMPAGNQPQHF.

The chain is built from TRBV5-1 and TRBJ1-4; the D is unclear. The germline CDR1 and CDR2 sequences are SGHRS and YFSETQ. The CDR3 contains 16 residues. Trimming removed 0 bases at V and 5 bases at J, with 14 bases between. CDR3: CASSLGVGSPNEKLFF. Written as DNA, the CDR3 is TGCGCCAGCAGCTTGGGGGTCGGGTCTCCGAATGAAAAACTGTTTTTT.

The V call is TRBV15, the J call TRBJ1-6, with D maybe TRBD1 (5 bases). The V gene lost 8 bases and the J gene lost 7 bases, with 12 bases spanning the gap. This CDR3 region has 13 residues. Germline V gene data show CDR1 as LNHNV and CDR2 as YYDKDF (reference sequence). CDR3: CATGAGRNSPLHF. CDR3 sequence (DNA): TGTGCCACCGGGGCAGGACGGAATTCACCCCTCCACTTT.

This clone was counted between two and nine times. This chain connects TRBV29-1 to TRBJ1-4; a possible D gene is TRBD1 (5 bases). The CDR3 contains 13 residues. From germline, CDR1 is SQVTM and CDR2 ANQGSEA. V lost 4 bases, J lost 7 bases, and 13 bases lay in between. CDR3 loop: CSVGAGQGEKLFF. In DNA form, the CDR3 reads TGCAGCGTTGGCGCAGGGCAGGGTGAAAAACTGTTTTTT.

This chain uses TRBV4-1 with TRBJ2-3; D call uncertain. The CDR3 is 13 residues long. Germline values: CDR1 MGHRA, CDR2 YSYEKL. V was clipped by 0 bases and J by 8 bases, with 9 bases between them. The CDR3 nucleotides are TGCGCCAGCAGCCAAGATGGTGAGAGTACGCAGTATTTT. Translating it yields CASSQDGESTQYF.

This rearrangement joins TRBV5-4 to TRBJ2-7; 9 bases fit TRBD1. There are 14 residues in the CDR3. CDR1 is SGHNT, CDR2 YYREEE, per germline (reference sequence). V lost 4 bases and J lost 7; bases outside the gene matches: 9. The CDR3, as DNA: TGTGCCAGCAGCCCATCGGGACAGGGCTGGGAGCAGTACTTC. It encodes CASSPSGQGWEQYF.

This chain connects TRBV11-1 to TRBJ1-2; no reliable D call. The CDR3 runs 13 residues. CDR1 is SGHAT, CDR2 FQDESV, per germline (reference sequence). Trimming left V 5 bases short and J 0 bases short, with 7 bases between. In DNA form, the CDR3 reads TGTGCCAGCAGCACGACATCTAACTATGGCTACACCTTC. Protein: CASSTTSNYGYTF.

A single count supports this clone. The J gene is TRBJ1-6, the V gene TRBV27; D is perhaps TRBD1 (6 bases). The germline V gene has CDR1 MNHEY and CDR2 SMNVEV (reference sequence). With 3 bases removed from V and 7 bases from J, the gap between germline ends came to 13 bases. The CDR3 has 15 amino acids. DNA of the CDR3: TGTGCCAGCAGTTTTGGGGGGGCGAGGAATTCACCCCTCCACTTT. Its translation is CASSFGGARNSPLHF.

V gene TRBV6-2 or TRBV6-3 combines with J gene TRBJ2-1, with 10 bases identical to TRBD1. Germline CDR1 and CDR2: MNHEY and SVGEGT. Trimming took 5 bases from V and 0 from J; bases not matched to a gene: 10. The CDR3 is made up of 18 amino acids. CDR3 coding DNA: TGTGCCAGCAGTGCCGGGACAGGGGCCCCGAGCTCCTACAATGAGCAGTTCTTC. Residues: CASSAGTGAPSSYNEQFF.

V usage is TRBV19 and J usage is TRBJ1-1, with 8 positions matching TRBD1. This CDR3 contains 18 residues. V was pared by 4 bases and J by 2 bases, with 15 bases of the junction left unmatched. Germline CDR1 and CDR2: LNHDA and SQIVND (reference sequence). CDR3 sequence (DNA): TGTGCCAGTAGTAAGAGGGGGGGACAGGCCTCCGGTAACACTGAAGCTTTCTTT. It yields the protein CASSKRGGQASGNTEAFF.

This chain uses TRBV7-6 with TRBJ2-1, with 7 bases lining up with TRBD2. Germline trimming cut 5 bases from V and 6 bases from J; bases unmatched to any gene: 4. CDR1 is SGHVS, CDR2 FNYEAQ, per germline. The CDR3 contains 13 residues. The CDR3 is CASSQGEGNEQFF. The CDR3 bases are TGTGCCAGCAGCCAAGGGGAGGGCAATGAGCAGTTCTTC.

The chain recombines TRBV6-5 with TRBJ1-4, with a tentative D call TRBD1 (6 bases). This CDR3 region has 13 residues. Germline loops: CDR1 MNHEY, CDR2 SVGAGI. Trimming took off 8 bases at V and 5 bases at J, with 12 bases between the two ends. CDR3 loop: CASRKQGNEKLFF. CDR3 coding DNA: TGTGCCAGCCGCAAACAGGGAAATGAAAAACTGTTTTTT.

The V gene is TRBV2, the J gene TRBJ2-4, with D perhaps matching TRBD2 (5 bases). CDR3 length equals 14 residues. The germline gives CDR1 SNHLY, CDR2 FYNNEI. V gave up 9 bases and J gave up 0 bases, with 12 bases separating them. CDR3 residues: CASRGTLAKNIQYF. The CDR3 DNA follows: TGTGCCAGTCGGGGTACCCTAGCCAAAAACATTCAGTACTTC.

This chain links TRBV13 with TRBJ1-6; D gene unclear. The ends were cut back, 4 bases at V and 5 bases at J, with 6 bases in the middle. The CDR3 extends over 13 amino acids. Per the germline V gene, CDR1 is PRHDT and CDR2 is FYEKMQ (reference sequence). CDR3 DNA: TGTGCCAGCAGCTACAGCCATAATTCACCCCTCCACTTT. Translating it yields CASSYSHNSPLHF.

This clone was counted only a few times. CDR3 in amino acids: CAISAGTGSYEQFF. The CDR3 DNA sequence: TGTGCCATCAGTGCCGGGACAGGCAGTTATGAGCAGTTCTTC. The chain links TRBV10-3 to TRBJ2-1; 8 nucleotides align to TRBD1. The V gene's germline CDR1 is ENHRY and CDR2 SYGVKD. The CDR3 totals 14 residues. J gave up 8 bases and V 4 bases, and 7 bases lay outside the gene matches.

The chain combines TRBV4-1 with TRBJ1-1; weak D call: TRBD1 (5 bases). This CDR3 has 15 residues. Per the germline V gene, CDR1 is MGHRA and CDR2 is YSYEKL. Trimming took 5 bases from V and 4 from J, leaving 17 bases between them. The CDR3 sequence is CASSSLGVVSTEAFF. In nucleotides, the CDR3 is TGCGCCAGCAGCTCCCTAGGGGTGGTGAGCACTGAAGCTTTCTTT.

The chain uses TRBV15 and TRBJ2-3, with 7 bases fitting TRBD2. After removal of 0 bases from V and 3 bases from J, the junction contained 6 bases not matched to a gene. This CDR3 has 16 residues. Per the germline V gene, CDR1 is LNHNV and CDR2 is YYDKDF (reference sequence). For the CDR3, the DNA is TGTGCCACCAGCAGAGAGGCGGGGGAGGCTACAGATACGCAGTATTTT. Protein sequence: CATSREAGEATDTQYF.

This rearrangement joins TRBV28 to TRBJ2-6, with TRBD1 matching over 10 bases. The CDR3 runs 17 residues. CDR1 and CDR2 (germline): MDHEN, SYDVKM. V gave up 3 bases and J gave up 0 bases; unmatched junction bases: 2. The CDR3 protein is CASSLTGGVSGANVLTF. CDR3 coding DNA: TGTGCCAGCAGTTTGACAGGGGGCGTCTCTGGGGCCAACGTCCTGACTTTC.

This rearrangement joins TRBV4-2 to TRBJ1-1, with 7 bases aligning to TRBD1. V was clipped by 0 bases and J by 1 base; unmatched bases: 2. Germline V gives CDR1 LGHNA, CDR2 YNFKEQ. CDR3 length: 15 amino acids. The CDR3 protein is CASSQDWDRNTEAFF. CDR3 DNA sequence: TGTGCCAGCAGCCAAGATTGGGACAGGAACACTGAAGCTTTCTTT.

V gene TRBV4-1 combines with J gene TRBJ2-3, with 12 bases identical to TRBD2. The germline V gene encodes CDR1 MGHRA and CDR2 YSYEKL. The length of the CDR3 is 12 residues. V lost 4 bases to trimming and J lost 13 bases; unmatched junction nucleotides: 3. The CDR3 bases are TGCGCCAGCAGCCCCACTAGCGGGAGGAAGTATTTT. Protein: CASSPTSGRKYF.

This rearrangement joins TRBV4-2 to TRBJ2-1; no definite D call. The CDR3 covers 14 residues. The germline V gene encodes CDR1 LGHNA and CDR2 YNFKEQ. V was clipped by 0 bases and J by 10 bases, with 13 bases between them. The CDR3 protein is CASSQELTVGEQFF. In DNA, the CDR3 is TGTGCCAGCAGCCAAGAATTGACGGTCGGGGAGCAGTTCTTC.

The chain combines TRBV6-4 with TRBJ2-3, with D maybe TRBD2 (5 bases). V was pared by 6 bases and J by 4 bases, with 11 bases between. There are 13 residues in the CDR3. Germline V gives CDR1 MRHNA, CDR2 SNTAGT. The CDR3 loop is CASRPGSSDTQYF. The CDR3 coding sequence is TGTGCCAGCAGGCCGGGGTCTTCAGATACGCAGTATTTT.